What follows are 24 T cell receptor beta chains derived from one specimen sequenced in a study of PD-1 blockade in classical Hodgkin lymphoma. Sample time point: newly diagnosed, previously untreated cHL patient sample. Clones were sequenced by immunoSEQ multiplex PCR, and TCRdb holds only the in-frame ones, with some missing. This sample has roughly 68,000 clones, with about 93% found just once. Sequenced input: peripheral blood mononuclear cells (PBMCs). The source is a human donor with classical Hodgkin lymphoma.

The chain carries TRBV25-1 and TRBJ1-4; TRBD1 is a possible D gene (6 bases). The length of the CDR3 is 15 residues. V was pared by 1 base and J by 1 base, with 7 bases between. The germline V gene encodes CDR1 MGHDK and CDR2 SYGVNS. This chain's CDR3 is CASSEFRGTNEKLFF. The CDR3 DNA reads TGTGCCAGCAGTGAATTCAGGGGAACTAATGAAAAACTGTTTTTT.

The rearrangement links TRBV5-4 to TRBJ1-4, with D possibly TRBD1 on 5 matching bases. Germline V gene lookup returns CDR1 SGHNT and CDR2 YYREEE (reference sequence). The CDR3 spans 15 residues. Trimming took 2 bases from V and 4 from J, leaving 12 bases between them. The CDR3 loop reads CASSFGGGGNEKLFF. CDR3 nucleotides: TGTGCCAGCAGCTTTGGTGGGGGTGGTAATGAAAAACTGTTTTTT.

The chain couples TRBV5-1 to TRBJ1-3, with 11 bases that match TRBD1. The length of the CDR3 is 21 residues. J gave up 4 bases and V 1 base, and 19 bases lay outside the gene matches. Germline-derived CDR1 and CDR2 are SGHRS and YFSETQ. CDR3: CASSLYSPKDRGHSIGNTIYF. The CDR3 DNA sequence: TGCGCCAGCAGCTTGTACTCCCCGAAGGACAGGGGGCACAGTATAGGAAACACCATATATTTT.

The chain employs TRBV28 and TRBJ1-6; no firm D call. In germline, CDR1 is MDHEN, CDR2 SYDVKM. The CDR3 loop spans 13 amino acids. V was trimmed by 5 bases and J by 10 bases, leaving 12 bases between them. The DNA for the CDR3 is TGTGCCAGCAGTGGCCGACGAACCTCACCCCTCCACTTT. It is translated as CASSGRRTSPLHF.

J is TRBJ1-1 and V is TRBV29-1; D gene unclear. Trimming removed 3 bases at V and 10 bases at J, with 18 bases between. The length of the CDR3 is 13 residues. CDR1 is SQVTM and CDR2 is ANQGSEA in the germline V gene. CDR3 sequence reads: CSVDAASNWGAFF. The CDR3 region has the DNA TGCAGCGTTGACGCAGCCTCCAACTGGGGAGCTTTCTTT.

The chain combines TRBV5-1 with TRBJ2-3; D perhaps matches TRBD2 (7 bases). The germline V gene has CDR1 SGHRS and CDR2 YFSETQ. The CDR3 spans 15 residues. V gave up 4 bases and J gave up 4 bases, with 16 bases separating them. In DNA, the CDR3 is TGCGCCAGCAGCCTGGACACGGGGGGCTCAGATACGCAGTATTTT. Its translation is CASSLDTGGSDTQYF.

The CDR3 sequence is CASSESYTEAFF. The CDR3, as DNA: TGCGCCAGCAGTGAGTCATATACTGAAGCTTTCTTT. This chain connects TRBV10-2 to TRBJ1-1, with D hard to call. Germline V CDR1 and CDR2: WSHSY, SAAADI. V lost 0 bases and J lost 5, with 4 bases in between. The CDR3 extends over 12 amino acids.

The chain is built from TRBV28 and TRBJ1-4; 9 positions agree with TRBD1. V was pared by 3 bases and J by 11 bases, with 7 bases of the junction left unmatched. The germline CDR1 and CDR2 sequences are MDHEN and SYDVKM. CDR3 size: 14 residues. This CDR3 reads CASSFPDRGEKLFF. CDR3 nucleotides: TGTGCCAGCAGTTTCCCGGACAGGGGTGAGAAACTGTTTTTT.

The rearrangement links TRBV7-9 to TRBJ1-2; D possibly corresponds to TRBD1 (6 bases). Germline V gene sequence: CDR1 SEHNR, CDR2 FQNEAQ (reference sequence). The CDR3 extends over 15 amino acids. Trimming left V 1 base short and J 4 bases short, with 13 bases between. The CDR3 region is CASSLVGRGPYGYTF. The CDR3 coding sequence is TGTGCCAGCAGCTTAGTAGGCAGGGGACCCTATGGCTACACCTTC.

The chain has TRBV6-5 and TRBJ1-1; D is possibly TRBD1 (6 bases). Germline V CDR1 and CDR2: MNHEY, SVGAGI. The CDR3 sequence is 15 residues long. The germline V and J ends were trimmed by 1 base and 1 base, with 10 bases remaining between them. CDR3: CASSYWGAGNTEAFF. CDR3 bases: TGTGCCAGCAGTTACTGGGGGGCGGGGAACACTGAAGCTTTCTTT.

The V gene is TRBV7-2, the J gene TRBJ2-1; TRBD2 agrees at 10 bases. V was pared by 3 bases and J by 15 bases, with 8 bases of the junction left unmatched. This CDR3 has 13 amino acids. CDR1 and CDR2 from the germline V gene are SGHTA and FQGNSA. This CDR3 is CASSLKAGGRLFF. Written as DNA, the CDR3 is TGTGCCAGCAGCTTGAAAGCGGGAGGGCGCCTGTTCTTC.

This clone has a single count. This rearrangement joins TRBV7-2 to TRBJ1-5, with D unclear. CDR1 is SGHTA and CDR2 is FQGNSA in the germline V gene. Trimming removed 5 bases from V and 1 base from J, with 9 bases in between. The CDR3 covers 14 residues. The CDR3 nucleotides are TGTGCCAGCAGCACTCAAACCAGCAATCAGCCCCAGCATTTT. The encoded protein is CASSTQTSNQPQHF. Combining the CDR3 with reference TRBV7-2 and TRBJ1-5 gives the whole variable domain GAGVSQSPSNKVTEKGKDVELRCDPISGHTALYWYRQSLGQGLEFLIYFQGNSAPDKSGLPSDRFSAERTGGSVSTLTIQRTQQEDSAVYLCASSTQTSNQPQHFGDGTRLSIL.

V gene TRBV6-5 combines with J gene TRBJ2-7; perhaps D is TRBD1 or TRBD2 (5 bases each). The length of the CDR3 is 14 residues. V lost 3 bases, J lost 2 bases, and 11 bases lay in between. Germline assignment: CDR1 MNHEY and CDR2 SVGAGI. CDR3 nucleotide sequence: TGTGCCAGCAGTTATATCAAGGGACCCTACGAGCAGTACTTC. This encodes CASSYIKGPYEQYF.

This clone was seen only once. This sequence joins TRBV6-1 and TRBJ1-1; D is possibly TRBD1 (5 bases). Germline V lookup: CDR1 MNHNS, CDR2 SASEGT. Trimming cost V 1 base and J 4 bases, with 13 bases left between them. The length of the CDR3 is 15 residues. CDR3: CASSEVSGRATEAFF. CDR3 DNA: TGTGCCAGCAGTGAAGTGAGTGGCAGGGCCACTGAAGCTTTCTTT.

The chain carries TRBV29-1 and TRBJ2-3, with 10 bases matching TRBD1. The CDR3 has 15 amino acids. Looked up from germline, CDR1 is SQVTM and CDR2 is ANQGSEA. The V segment lost 1 base and the J segment 2 bases; nucleotides outside the gene matches: 3. The CDR3 loop is CSVEGGQGITDTQYF. DNA of the CDR3: TGCAGCGTTGAAGGGGGACAGGGGATCACAGATACGCAGTATTTT.

The V and J genes are TRBV27 and TRBJ1-1, with 7 bases lining up with TRBD1. Trimming took 5 bases from V and 5 from J; bases not matched to a gene: 8. CDR3 length equals 14 residues. CDR1 is MNHEY, CDR2 SMNVEV, per germline (reference sequence). The DNA of the CDR3 is TGTGCCAGCAGTCCCGCGACAGGGTGGACTGAAGCTTTCTTT. Translated, it gives CASSPATGWTEAFF.

The CDR3 region has the DNA TGCGCCAGCAGCTTACTCCCCGGGAGGAGCAATGAGCAGTTCTTC. Translating gives CASSLLPGRSNEQFF. The J gene is TRBJ2-1, the V gene TRBV5-1; 7 positions agree with TRBD2. J was trimmed by 6 bases and V by 2 bases; bases with no gene match: 8. The CDR3 runs 15 residues. Germline lookup yields CDR1 SGHRS and CDR2 YFSETQ.

The CDR3 nucleotides are TGCGCCAGCAGTGAGTCAGATTTCAATGAGCAGTTCTTC. It is translated as CASSESDFNEQFF. The V call is TRBV10-1, the J call TRBJ2-1; D gene uncertain. CDR3 length equals 13 residues. Trimming removed 0 bases at V and 6 bases at J, with 6 bases between. CDR1 WNHNN and CDR2 SYGVQD come from the germline V gene (reference sequence).

The chain joins TRBV27 to TRBJ1-5, with D perhaps matching TRBD1 (6 bases). This CDR3 is 13 amino acids long. The germline V gene has CDR1 MNHEY and CDR2 SMNVEV (reference sequence). Trimming pared 3 bases from V and 8 bases from J, leaving 11 bases between. The CDR3 sequence: CASSFRGPEPQHF. The CDR3 nucleotides are TGTGCCAGCAGTTTCAGGGGCCCGGAGCCCCAGCATTTT.

The V call is TRBV7-9, the J call TRBJ1-2; D might be TRBD1 (6 bases). The germline V and J ends were trimmed by 5 bases and 7 bases, with 20 bases remaining between them. Per germline, CDR1 SEHNR and CDR2 FQNEAQ (reference sequence). CDR3 length equals 15 residues. The CDR3 DNA follows: TGTGCCAGCAGCAAAATGCAACTACAGGGACGTGGCTACACCTTC. Residues: CASSKMQLQGRGYTF.

J is TRBJ1-5 and V is TRBV7-9; no definite D call. Germline CDR1 is SEHNR and CDR2 is FQNEAQ (reference sequence). Trimming shortened V by 4 bases and J by 5 bases, and 12 bases separated the two germline ends. This CDR3 spans 14 amino acids. CDR3 sequence (DNA): TGTGCCAGCAGCTCGGGGTCGGGCGATCAGCCCCAGCATTTT. It is translated as CASSSGSGDQPQHF.

The J gene is TRBJ2-3, the V gene TRBV29-1; no reliable D call. This CDR3 is built from 10 residues. Per the germline V gene, CDR1 is SQVTM and CDR2 is ANQGSEA. Trimming took 7 bases from V and 2 from J, leaving 4 bases between them. CDR3 residues: CSEITDTQYF. The CDR3 DNA reads as TGCAGCGAAATCACAGATACGCAGTATTTT.

The chain links TRBV12-1 to TRBJ2-7; the table's D gene call, TRBD1, was not cross checked with the DNA. TRBV12-1 is a known pseudogene. This CDR3 spans 15 amino acids. The CDR3 here is CASSRGQGVKYEQYF. CDR3 DNA: TGTGCCAGCAGCCGGGGACAGGGGGTGAAGTACGAGCAGTACTTC.

The V call is TRBV6-5, the J call TRBJ2-2; weak D call: TRBD2 (7 bases). V lost 2 bases, J lost 4 bases, and 11 bases lay in between. Germline values: CDR1 MNHEY, CDR2 SVGAGI. The CDR3 covers 15 residues. In nucleotides, the CDR3 is TGTGCCAGCAGTTACGGGGGGGCCGGCACCGGGGAGCTGTTTTTT. Translating it yields CASSYGGAGTGELFF.